Detailed here is one TCR beta chain. Its target is unknown. This sample was included in a study of lymphopenia after photon versus proton radiotherapy. Study observations and caveats: Larger post-nadir TCR diversity loss correlated inversely with survival in deceased patients. Photon-treated patients lost naive T cells and TCR diversity; proton-treated stayed stable. Survival link was tested only in deceased patients; proton benefit remains a possibility. Oligoclonal CD8+ Temra expansion after nadir drove photon patients' diversity drop.

Assay used: immunoSEQ multiplex PCR; TCRdb lists only in-frame clones, some missing. The repertoire includes 70,000 or so clones, just under 95% of them detected once, and 2.2% sits in the top ten. This TCR was recovered from a middle-aged woman with cholangiocarcinoma. The material sequenced was peripheral blood, taken from a patient treated with photon-based radiotherapy.

CDR3 sequence (DNA): TGTGCCAGCAGCCACCACCTGGCCACCCTAAACATTCAGTACTTC. It yields the protein CASSHHLATLNIQYF. The chain recombines TRBV7-8 with TRBJ2-4, with unresolved D. Germline CDR1 is SGHVS and CDR2 is FQNEAQ. CDR3 length: 15 residues. Trimming cost V 5 bases and J 6 bases, with 17 bases left between them.